The clone carrying this T cell receptor (beta chain) was counted a few times. The antigen is not known. This sample was included in a study of cytomegalovirus exposure and HLA in healthy donors. Overall study findings and caveats: Cytomegalovirus association was assigned to over 150 TCR beta chains.

The PCR employed 60 Vbeta primers together with 13 Jbeta primers. Measured with immunoSEQ multiplex PCR; TCRdb has only the in-frame clones, and not every one. Of roughly 100,000 clones in the sample, about four fifths were seen once. Source material: PBMCs. The receptor was derived from a young man in good health and CMV-seronegative.

The CDR3 reads CAISESTQYNSPLHF. The CDR3 DNA sequence: TGTGCCATCAGTGAGTCAACACAATATAATTCACCCCTCCACTTT. V is TRBV10-3 and J is TRBJ1-6; D gene ambiguous. From germline, CDR1 is ENHRY and CDR2 SYGVKD. The ends were cut back, 0 bases at V and 4 bases at J, with 7 bases in the middle. This CDR3 has 15 residues.